This TCR beta chain was captured in a study of Ad26.COV2.S vaccination and SARS-CoV-2 variants. Study-wide results and limits: Spike-specific TCR breadth was greater after Ad26.COV2.S than placebo. There was a possibility that the TCR breadth and depth analyses underestimated total T cell responses. People who got the vaccine or the placebo had similar non-spike TCR breadth.

With regard to this clone: The antigen is not known.

Regarding treatment: some 20 received Ad26.COV2.S at low or high dose, single or two shots; roughly 5 received placebo; per-sample allocation not given. Specimens were obtained on day 63 following the first vaccine or placebo injection. Adults aged 18-55 years in Boston included the donor. Germline V lookup: CDR1 MNHEY, CDR2 SMNVEV (reference sequence). Deletions cut 3 bases from V and 2 bases from J, with 10 bases between. This CDR3 region has 15 residues. Repertoires were generated with immunoSEQ multiplex PCR, while TCRdb's copy carries only in-frame clones and drops some. Found here are 410,000 or so clones, 90% of them singletons; the top ten hold less than 15%.

This TCR was sampled from a person aged 18-65 years who received the Ad26.COV2.S COVID-19 vaccine or a placebo. The chain links TRBV27 to TRBJ2-2; no firm D call. Sequenced material: peripheral blood, taken in a trial of Ad26.COV2.S vaccine versus placebo. CDR3 region: CASSFWSQNTGELFF. The CDR3, as DNA: TGTGCCAGCAGTTTTTGGTCGCAAAACACCGGGGAGCTGTTTTTT.